Presented here are 17 T cell receptor beta chains from one specimen sequenced in a study of blood T cell repertoires in COVID-19. Assay used: immunoSEQ multiplex PCR; TCRdb lists only in-frame clones, some missing. The sample holds 100,000 or so clones, more than 80% seen once. Sequenced: peripheral blood. These receptors all come from an elderly woman with acute or convalescent COVID-19.

The V and J genes are TRBV27 and TRBJ1-6; a possible D gene is TRBD1 (6 bases). This CDR3 region has 12 residues. With 10 bases removed from V and 16 bases from J, the gap between germline ends came to 20 bases. Looked up from germline, CDR1 is MNHEY and CDR2 is SMNVEV (reference sequence). The CDR3 bases are TGTGCCACCAACTACACCGGGGACACTCTCCACTTT. This encodes CATNYTGDTLHF.

The rearrangement links TRBV6-2 or TRBV6-3 to TRBJ2-5, with a tentative D call TRBD1 (6 bases). Germline CDR1 is MNHEY and CDR2 is SVGEGT. The CDR3 spans 13 residues. V dropped 2 bases and J dropped 3 bases, with 7 bases sitting between them. The DNA for the CDR3 is TGTGCCAGCAGTTACGGGACAAAAGAGACCCAGTACTTC. Translated: CASSYGTKETQYF.

J is TRBJ2-1 and V is TRBV2, with D perhaps matching TRBD1 (5 bases). This CDR3 region has 14 residues. Trimming removed 4 bases at V and 1 base at J, with 8 bases between. The germline V gene has CDR1 SNHLY and CDR2 FYNNEI. The CDR3 nucleotides are TGTGCCAGCAGTGGGGGCCTGTCCTACAATGAGCAGTTCTTC. Its translation is CASSGGLSYNEQFF.

This clone was picked up one time. This chain connects TRBV5-1 to TRBJ1-3, with 9 bases matching TRBD1. Germline CDR1 SGHRS, CDR2 YFSETQ. The CDR3 spans 16 residues. After removal of 8 bases from V and 5 bases from J, the junction contained 14 bases not matched to a gene. In DNA, the CDR3 is TGCGCCAGAAACCGGGACAGGGAGTTACAAAGAAACACCATATATTTT. Translated: CARNRDRELQRNTIYF.

This chain connects TRBV19 to TRBJ2-3; tentatively, D is TRBD2 (6 bases). V was trimmed by 5 bases and J by 4 bases, leaving 7 bases between them. CDR1 LNHDA and CDR2 SQIVND come from the germline V gene (reference sequence). This CDR3 has 12 residues. The DNA for the CDR3 is TGTGCCAGTAGTGGAGGGTCAGATACGCAGTATTTT. Protein product: CASSGGSDTQYF. The variable domain in full, completed from reference TRBV19 and TRBJ2-3, reads DGGITQSPKYLFRKEGQNVTLSCEQNLNHDAMYWYRQDPGQGLRLIYYSQIVNDFQKGDIAEGYSVSREKKESFPLTVTSAQKNPTAFYLCASSGGSDTQYFGPGTRLTVL.

The table lists this clone with a count of one. The J gene is TRBJ1-1, the V gene TRBV19; 7 bases are a match to TRBD1. The CDR3 spans 15 residues. In germline, CDR1 is LNHDA, CDR2 SQIVND (reference sequence). V was clipped by 5 bases and J by 1 base; unmatched bases: 7. Written as DNA, the CDR3 is TGTGCCAGTAGTCCGAACAGGGGCCCGAACACTGAAGCTTTCTTT. Translated: CASSPNRGPNTEAFF.

CDR3 loop: CASSPSSGGANTGELFF. DNA for the CDR3: TGCGCCAGCAGCCCCTCTAGCGGGGGGGCGAACACCGGGGAGCTGTTTTTT. This chain links TRBV5-1 with TRBJ2-2; TRBD2 matches 12 bases. CDR3 length: 17 residues. J lost 0 bases, V lost 4 bases, and 4 bases had no gene match. Germline V CDR1 and CDR2: SGHRS, YFSETQ.

This sequence joins TRBV19 and TRBJ2-3; 8 bases align to TRBD1. Germline CDR1 reads LNHDA; CDR2 reads SQIVND (reference sequence). The V gene end was trimmed by 5 bases and the J gene end by 7 bases; junction bases not matched to a gene: 20. The CDR3 spans 18 residues. For the CDR3, the DNA is TGTGCCAGTAGTGCCGCCCCCGGGACAGGTCGGGGATTGAATACGCAGTATTTT. It codes for CASSAAPGTGRGLNTQYF.

The DNA for the CDR3 is TGTGCCAGCAGCTTAACGGGCTTTGCGGGGGGGAACACCGGGGAGCTGTTTTTT. Translating it yields CASSLTGFAGGNTGELFF. The V and J genes are TRBV7-6 and TRBJ2-2; 8 bases align to TRBD2. With V trimmed by 2 bases and J by 1 base, 9 bases remained unmatched. The CDR3 consists of 18 residues. Per germline, CDR1 SGHVS and CDR2 FNYEAQ.

J is TRBJ2-5 and V is TRBV3-1 (or the pseudogene TRBV3-2), with TRBD2 identical over 9 bases. CDR3 length: 16 residues. Germline lookup yields CDR1 LGHDT and CDR2 YNNKEL (reference sequence). V dropped 5 bases and J dropped 5; count of bases not matched to a gene: 12. CDR3 bases: TGTGCCAGCAGCTCGGCTAGCGGGGCCAGCGGGGAGACCCAGTACTTC. Protein sequence: CASSSASGASGETQYF.

This sequence joins TRBV5-1 and TRBJ1-6; maybe TRBD1 (6 bases). Trimming left V 4 bases short and J 8 bases short, with 16 bases between. The germline gives CDR1 SGHRS, CDR2 YFSETQ. The CDR3 extends over 15 amino acids. CDR3 amino acids: CASSRTGQNDSPLHF. DNA for the CDR3: TGCGCCAGCAGCCGCACCGGACAGAATGATTCACCCCTCCACTTT.

The chain recombines TRBV28 with TRBJ1-5, with TRBD1 matching over 7 bases. Per the germline V gene, CDR1 is MDHEN and CDR2 is SYDVKM. CDR3 length: 18 residues. The J segment lost 2 bases and the V segment lost 5 bases, leaving 15 bases of the junction unmatched. CDR3 DNA: TGTGCCAGCAGTCAACGACAGGGTTTGATCTTTGGCAATCAGCCCCAGCATTTT. It specifies CASSQRQGLIFGNQPQHF.

This clone has only one observation. This rearrangement joins TRBV18 to TRBJ1-4; TRBD1 matches at 7 bases. The CDR3 length is 13 residues. Trimming cost V 3 bases and J 13 bases; bases outside gene matches: 8. The germline V gene has CDR1 KGHSH and CDR2 LQKENI. The CDR3 sequence: CASSPLPQGVLFF. The CDR3 nucleotides read TGTGCCAGCTCACCTCTACCCCAGGGGGTACTGTTTTTT.

This chain uses TRBV15 with TRBJ2-7; TRBD2 agrees at 7 bases. The V gene's germline CDR1 is LNHNV and CDR2 YYDKDF (reference sequence). Unmatched junction bases numbered 5, after V lost 3 bases and J lost 0 bases. The CDR3 is 15 residues long. CDR3 sequence (DNA): TGTGCCACCAGCAGGGTTAGACTAGCCTCCTACGAGCAGTACTTC. It encodes CATSRVRLASYEQYF.

This clone was seen a single time. The chain is built from TRBV6-6 and TRBJ1-6; 9 nucleotides align to TRBD1. V gave up 5 bases and J gave up 5 bases; unmatched junction bases: 16. The CDR3 loop spans 19 amino acids. Germline V CDR1 and CDR2: MNHNY, SVGAGI (reference sequence). The CDR3 nucleotides are TGTGCCAGCAGTCTTACGCCACAGGGGGCAGGAGGGAATAATTCACCCCTCCACTTT. Its protein is CASSLTPQGAGGNNSPLHF.

This sequence joins TRBV19 and TRBJ2-5; TRBD1 is a possible D gene (5 bases). Per the germline V gene, CDR1 is LNHDA and CDR2 is SQIVND (reference sequence). V was trimmed by 5 bases and J by 3 bases, leaving 10 bases between them. The CDR3 totals 13 residues. The CDR3 sequence: CASSLSREETQYF. CDR3 coding DNA: TGTGCCAGTAGTCTGAGCAGGGAAGAGACCCAGTACTTC.

The V gene is TRBV18, the J gene TRBJ1-5, with a weak D call TRBD1 (6 bases). Germline CDR1 is KGHSH and CDR2 is LQKENI. V lost 5 bases and J 6 bases, leaving 11 bases between the germline ends. The CDR3 is 13 residues long. The CDR3 here is CASSTAGAQPQHF. The CDR3 DNA sequence: TGTGCCAGCTCAACGGCAGGGGCTCAGCCCCAGCATTTT.